These 31 T cell receptor beta chains were sequenced from one sample in a study of T cells after yellow fever vaccination. MiXCR, run by TCRdb on the 5' RACE reads, gives a single entry per CDR3 protein. The repertoire includes about 500,000 distinct CDR3 sequences, 17% of them detected once, and about 18% sits in the top ten. The input for sequencing was PBMCs, taken 5 to 6 days after the first yellow fever vaccination. The receptors derive from a man aged 18 to 29 who received the YFV17D yellow fever vaccine.

This clonotype was seen a handful of times. This chain uses TRBV9 with TRBJ1-4; possible D gene TRBD1, 6 bases. Germline V lookup: CDR1 SGDLS, CDR2 YYNGEE. The CDR3 sequence is 15 residues long. Trimming took off 3 bases at V and 8 bases at J, with 17 bases between the two ends. The CDR3 here is CASSEGGGEIEKLFF. In DNA form, the CDR3 reads TGTGCCAGCAGCGAGGGGGGTGGGGAAATCGAAAAACTGTTTTTT.

The chain recombines TRBV29-1 with TRBJ2-1; 8 bases align to TRBD1. With V trimmed by 8 bases and J by 1 base, 4 bases remained unmatched. Germline-derived CDR1 and CDR2 are SQVTM and ANQGSEA. CDR3 length: 13 amino acids. In DNA, the CDR3 is TGCAGCTCGTACAGGGGGTCCTACAATGAGCAGTTCTTC. This codes for CSSYRGSYNEQFF.

This clonotype has only a few counts. The V call is TRBV7-9, the J call TRBJ2-7, with 10 bases identical to TRBD1. V trimming: 3 bases; J trimming: 5 bases; junction bases outside the gene matches: 10. CDR1 SEHNR and CDR2 FQNEAQ come from the germline V gene (reference sequence). The CDR3 extends over 16 amino acids. The CDR3 spells CASSFRAGTGAHEQYF. As DNA, the CDR3 is TGTGCCAGCAGCTTTAGGGCCGGGACAGGGGCCCACGAGCAGTACTTC.

This clonotype was picked up a small number of times. V is TRBV18 and J is TRBJ1-1; no clear D. CDR1 and CDR2 from the germline V gene are KGHSH and LQKENI. V was shortened by 3 bases and J by 2 bases, with 16 bases between the two germline ends. The CDR3 sequence is 16 residues long. The CDR3 DNA follows: TGTGCCAGCTCACCTAACGCGCCCGGGCTTAACACTGAAGCTTTCTTT. Its translation is CASSPNAPGLNTEAFF.

The chain links TRBV12-3 or TRBV12-4 to TRBJ2-1, with 8 bases fitting TRBD2. Germline trimming cut 1 base from V and 8 bases from J; bases unmatched to any gene: 4. This CDR3 is built from 14 residues. The CDR3 nucleotides read TGTGCCAGCAGTTTAGACCCCGGGGGGGATGAGCAGTTCTTC. Its protein product is CASSLDPGGDEQFF.

The sample holds a few counts of this clonotype. The chain is built from TRBV6-1 and TRBJ1-1; D is undetermined. This CDR3 region has 14 residues. Germline V CDR1 and CDR2: MNHNS, SASEGT. Between the trimmed V and J ends, which lost 6 bases and 5 bases, there was a span of 16 bases. Here the CDR3 reads CASSQLVGKTEAFF. CDR3 bases: TGTGCCAGCAGCCAACTTGTAGGGAAGACTGAAGCTTTCTTT.

The chain uses TRBV5-1 and TRBJ2-3, with 8 bases fitting TRBD2. Looked up from germline, CDR1 is SGHRS and CDR2 is YFSETQ. CDR3 size: 15 residues. The ends lost 4 bases at V and 0 bases at J; junction bases unmatched: 4. The CDR3 here is CASSPGGLSTDTQYF. The DNA of the CDR3 is TGCGCCAGCAGCCCGGGGGGGCTAAGCACAGATACGCAGTATTTT.

This clonotype has just a few counts. This rearrangement joins TRBV12-3 or TRBV12-4 to TRBJ2-5, with 9 bases that match TRBD2. The CDR3 totals 15 residues. The V and J ends lost 7 bases and 2 bases, in that order; junction bases with no gene match: 8. The CDR3 here is CASNRGGVVQETQYF. In DNA, the CDR3 is TGTGCCAGCAACCGCGGGGGGGTGGTTCAAGAGACCCAGTACTTC.

The chain employs TRBV4-1 and TRBJ1-1, with no clear D. V lost 0 bases and J lost 4, with 9 bases in between. The length of the CDR3 is 14 residues. Germline assignment: CDR1 MGHRA and CDR2 YSYEKL. CDR3 sequence: CASSQEPGSTEAFF. CDR3 nucleotide sequence: TGCGCCAGCAGCCAAGAACCGGGGTCCACTGAAGCTTTCTTT.

This clonotype was detected a few times. The chain recombines TRBV7-2 with TRBJ1-2, with 7 bases matching TRBD1. The trim removed 2 bases at V and 8 bases at J, leaving 8 bases unmatched. CDR1 is SGHTA, CDR2 FQGNSA, per germline. This CDR3 is built from 14 residues. CDR3 sequence (DNA): TGTGCCAGCAGCTTAAGGGGGCCAAGGGAGGGCTACACCTTC. Its protein product is CASSLRGPREGYTF.

To note about this clonotype: One end of the junction does not line up with germline, which may come from a read error. This chain connects TRBV7-2 to TRBJ2-5; D perhaps matches TRBD1 (6 bases). This CDR3 has 14 amino acids. Germline-derived CDR1 and CDR2 are SGHTA and FQGNSA. The chain's CDR3 is CAISMGHTQETQYF. Here the CDR3 DNA reads TGTGCCATCAGCATGGGACACACACAAGAGACCCAGTACTTC.

The chain combines TRBV5-1 with TRBJ2-3; D might be TRBD2 (5 bases). The germline V gene encodes CDR1 SGHRS and CDR2 YFSETQ. Trimming stripped 1 base from V and 3 bases from J, with 15 bases between. This CDR3 spans 16 amino acids. CDR3 loop: CASSLPTISLTDTQYF. The CDR3 coding sequence is TGCGCCAGCAGCTTGCCGACTATCTCGCTTACAGATACGCAGTATTTT. Looking up the rest from reference TRBV5-1 and TRBJ2-3 gives the full variable domain: KAGVTQTPRYLIKTRGQQVTLSCSPISGHRSVSWYQQTPGQGLQFLFEYFSETQRNKGNFPGRFSGRQFSNSRSEMNVSTLELGDSALYLCASSLPTISLTDTQYFGPGTRLTVL.

This chain uses TRBV4-1 with TRBJ1-5, with D unresolved. CDR3 length: 14 amino acids. Germline V gene lookup returns CDR1 MGHRA and CDR2 YSYEKL. The germline V and J ends were trimmed by 1 base and 6 bases, with 10 bases remaining between them. CDR3 protein: CASSQVSFAQPQHF. The CDR3 DNA sequence: TGCGCCAGCAGCCAAGTTTCATTCGCTCAGCCCCAGCATTTT.

The sample holds a few counts of this clonotype. The rearrangement links TRBV7-8 to TRBJ2-7, with D unclear. CDR1 SGHVS and CDR2 FQNEAQ come from the germline V gene. The CDR3 loop spans 13 amino acids. V lost 3 bases and J 5 bases, leaving 11 bases between the germline ends. CDR3 sequence: CASSLREADEQYF. The CDR3 region has the DNA TGTGCCAGCAGCTTGCGTGAGGCGGACGAGCAGTACTTC.

The chain combines TRBV7-9 with TRBJ2-3; the D is unclear. The germline V and J ends were trimmed by 5 bases and 2 bases, with 17 bases remaining between them. The CDR3 spans 16 residues. CDR1 and CDR2 from the germline V gene are SEHNR and FQNEAQ (reference sequence). CDR3 protein: CASSRPSAKLTDTQYF. The DNA for the CDR3 is TGTGCCAGCAGCCGTCCCTCAGCGAAGCTCACAGATACGCAGTATTTT.

The table lists this clonotype with a few counts. CDR3 DNA: TGCGCCAGCAGCCGCCGGACTAGCGGGGAGGGAACCGGGGAGCTGTTTTTT. Residues: CASSRRTSGEGTGELFF. The V call is TRBV5-1, the J call TRBJ2-2, with 12 bases identical to TRBD2. CDR1 SGHRS and CDR2 YFSETQ come from the germline V gene. The CDR3 has 17 residues. After removal of 4 bases from V and 5 bases from J, the junction contained 9 bases not matched to a gene.

The table lists this clonotype with a few counts. The chain carries TRBV14 and TRBJ2-2; 8 bases line up with TRBD1. The V gene end was trimmed by 2 bases and the J gene end by 5 bases; junction bases not matched to a gene: 4. This CDR3 region has 15 residues. Germline V gives CDR1 SGHDN, CDR2 FVKESK. The DNA of the CDR3 is TGTGCCAGCAGCCAACAGGGGGCGATAACCGGGGAGCTGTTTTTT. Its translation is CASSQQGAITGELFF.

This clonotype has at least ten counts. The gene calls are TRBV19 and TRBJ2-3; 8 positions match TRBD1. With V trimmed by 9 bases and J by 5 bases, 4 bases remained unmatched. CDR1 and CDR2 (germline): LNHDA, SQIVND (reference sequence). This CDR3 has 12 amino acids. The CDR3 DNA is TGTGCCAGCAGGGGGCCGGGAGATACGCAGTATTTT. This codes for CASRGPGDTQYF.

This rearrangement joins TRBV10-2 to TRBJ2-3; 10 positions agree with TRBD2. J gave up 3 bases and V 10 bases, and 10 bases lay outside the gene matches. This CDR3 is built from 15 residues. Germline V lookup: CDR1 WSHSY, CDR2 SAAADI. CDR3 in amino acids: CATLERGGQTDTQYF. The CDR3 DNA sequence: TGCGCCACTTTGGAGCGGGGGGGCCAGACAGATACGCAGTATTTT.

This clonotype showed up just a few times. This chain links TRBV5-1 with TRBJ1-2; TRBD1 matches at 11 bases. The J segment lost 13 bases and the V segment lost 3 bases, leaving 5 bases of the junction unmatched. Germline CDR1 is SGHRS and CDR2 is YFSETQ. The CDR3 runs 12 residues. CDR3: CASSWTGGASTF. CDR3 coding DNA: TGCGCCAGCAGCTGGACAGGGGGCGCATCCACCTTC.

The chain employs TRBV20-1 and TRBJ2-5; a possible D gene is TRBD1 (6 bases). Trimming stripped 5 bases from V and 4 bases from J, with 11 bases between. The CDR3 totals 12 residues. Per germline, CDR1 DFQATT and CDR2 SNEGSKA (reference sequence). This CDR3 reads CSAGGVRETQYF. The CDR3 DNA reads TGCAGTGCTGGGGGCGTACGAGAGACCCAGTACTTC.

The V gene is TRBV5-1, the J gene TRBJ1-6; possible D gene TRBD1, 5 bases. Germline loops: CDR1 SGHRS, CDR2 YFSETQ. V shed 0 bases and J shed 8 bases, with 12 bases lying between them. The CDR3 consists of 15 residues. CDR3 protein: CASSLAVRADSPLHF. The CDR3 DNA reads as TGCGCCAGCAGCTTGGCTGTCAGGGCGGATTCACCCCTCCACTTT.

This clonotype was counted between two and nine times. J is TRBJ2-3 and V is TRBV11-2, with a possible D match to TRBD1 (5 bases). The CDR3 length is 17 residues. The germline V and J ends were trimmed by 0 bases and 4 bases, with 17 bases remaining between them. Germline lookup yields CDR1 SGHAT and CDR2 FQNNGV. CDR3: CASSLDVGRARADTQYF. As DNA, the CDR3 is TGTGCCAGCAGCTTAGATGTCGGCAGGGCTCGAGCAGATACGCAGTATTTT.

The chain has TRBV7-9 and TRBJ1-2; 7 nucleotides match TRBD1. V lost 4 bases and J lost 5; bases outside the gene matches: 4. CDR1 is SEHNR, CDR2 FQNEAQ, per germline (reference sequence). This CDR3 is built from 13 residues. CDR3 DNA sequence: TGTGCCAGCAGCTGGGGGGGACAGTATGGCTACACCTTC. Encoded protein: CASSWGGQYGYTF.

This clonotype was seen just once. In DNA form, the CDR3 reads TGTGCCAGCTCACCTGACAGCGAAGGTGTCCACTTT. Translation: CASSPDSEGVHF. The chain links TRBV18 to TRBJ1-6; possible D gene TRBD1, 5 bases. This CDR3 comprises 12 residues. V was clipped by 3 bases and J by 17 bases, with 14 bases between them. The V gene's germline CDR1 is KGHSH and CDR2 LQKENI.

In its sample, this clonotype was seen a few times. The V call is TRBV7-9, the J call TRBJ2-7; D gene uncertain. V lost 5 bases to trimming and J lost 0 bases, with 11 bases between them. The CDR3 loop spans 14 amino acids. Germline-derived CDR1 and CDR2 are SEHNR and FQNEAQ (reference sequence). CDR3 nucleotides: TGTGCCAGCAGCCGTTGGACCGACTCCTACGAGCAGTACTTC. This encodes CASSRWTDSYEQYF. The whole variable domain, remainder taken from reference TRBV7-9 and TRBJ2-7, is DTGVSQNPRHKITKRGQNVTFRCDPISEHNRLYWYRQTLGQGPEFLTYFQNEAQLEKSRLLSDRFSAERPKGSFSTLEIQRTEQGDSAMYLCASSRWTDSYEQYFGPGTRLTVT.

This clonotype has just a few counts. This chain connects TRBV5-5 to TRBJ2-7; TRBD1 is a possible D gene (5 bases). Germline V lookup: CDR1 SGHKS, CDR2 YYEKEE (reference sequence). V dropped 1 base and J dropped 3 bases, with 8 bases sitting between them. This CDR3 has 13 residues. CDR3 residues: CASSLLQGYEQYV. CDR3 in DNA: TGTGCCAGCAGCTTGCTCCAGGGCTACGAGCAGTACGTC.

This clonotype appeared a few times. The V call is TRBV5-4, the J call TRBJ2-3; no clear D gene. The CDR3 spans 15 residues. Germline CDR1 SGHNT, CDR2 YYREEE (reference sequence). V was clipped by 0 bases and J by 1 base, with 9 bases between them. CDR3 protein: CASSLEARGTDTQYF. DNA for the CDR3: TGTGCCAGCAGCTTGGAGGCCCGGGGCACAGATACGCAGTATTTT.

This clonotype turned up a few times. CDR3 loop: CASSLIAGGGTDTQYF. The CDR3 DNA reads TGTGCCAGCAGCTTAATAGCGGGGGGTGGCACAGATACGCAGTATTTT. J is TRBJ2-3 and V is TRBV11-2; 10 bases agree with TRBD2. V lost 2 bases and J lost 1; bases outside the gene matches: 3. CDR1 is SGHAT, CDR2 FQNNGV, per germline. The CDR3 totals 16 residues.

The chain links TRBV6-5 to TRBJ2-1, with 8 bases identical to TRBD2. Germline V CDR1 and CDR2: MNHEY, SVGAGI. The CDR3 spans 18 residues. V lost 2 bases, J lost 1 base, and 10 bases stayed unmatched. Written as DNA, the CDR3 is TGTGCCAGCAGTTACCCCCGGGTAGCGGGGACGTCCTACAATGAGCAGTTCTTC. The encoded protein is CASSYPRVAGTSYNEQFF.

This clonotype showed up just a few times. The CDR3 sequence is CSVGGDGTRWYEQFF. DNA of the CDR3: TGCAGCGTCGGGGGGGATGGGACTCGGTGGTATGAGCAGTTCTTC. This chain joins TRBV29-1 and TRBJ2-1, with 8 bases identical to TRBD2. The CDR3 sequence is 15 residues long. CDR1 is SQVTM, CDR2 ANQGSEA, per germline. The V segment lost 6 bases and the J segment 8 bases; nucleotides outside the gene matches: 15.